One and the same sample provided the 4 T cell receptor beta chains below, sequenced in a study of vaccination and CD4 T cells after COVID-19 (dated by TCRdb to between 2021 and 2024). The library was obtained by PCR. Sequenced on an Illumina iSeq 100. DNA from cultured CD4+ T cells underwent TCR sequencing with the Oncomine TCR Beta short-read assay at the Johns Hopkins FTIC core. TCRdb reran the public reads through fastp at Q25 and MiXCR, keeping productive beta chains. Identical CDR3 proteins give one entry, which carries the most common genes and DNA. Recorded for this sample are around 20,000 distinct CDR3 sequences; about 50% of them occurred a single time. The biggest ten clones account for around 6.3% of the sample. These TCRs' antigens remain unknown. The treatment or condition label, as the study defines it: approximately 9-day PBMC culture with coronavirus spike peptide pools or control peptides (ViraFEST assay).

Sample: CD4+ T cells from blood, cultured in vitro. Receptors originate from a human donor who had recovered from COVID-19.

The chain employs TRBV12-3 or TRBV12-4 and TRBJ2-5, with D perhaps matching TRBD1 or TRBD2 (6 bases each). The CDR3 length is 15 residues. V dropped 6 bases and J dropped 5 bases, with 19 bases sitting between them. In DNA form, the CDR3 reads TGTGCCAGCAGCTTCGGGGACCAGGGGAGGGAGACCCAGTACTTC. It codes for CASSFGDQGRETQYF.

The chain uses TRBV5-4 and TRBJ1-1, with a weak D call TRBD1 (5 bases). V dropped 4 bases and J dropped 8 bases, with 12 bases sitting between them. The CDR3 has 12 residues. Germline V gene lookup returns CDR1 SGHNT and CDR2 YYREEE (reference sequence). The CDR3, as DNA: TGTGCCAGCAGCCCCACTCGGGGCGAAGCTTTCTTT. Its translation is CASSPTRGEAFF.

V and J are TRBV27 and TRBJ2-1, with TRBD2 matching 9 bases. The junction had 16 bases not matched to a gene; V was cut back by 5 bases and J by 2 bases. CDR3 length: 19 residues. Germline-derived CDR1 and CDR2 are MNHEY and SMNVEV (reference sequence). DNA for the CDR3: TGTGCCAGCAGTCGTCGACTAGCGGCCAGGAGGATCCCCTACAATGAGCAGTTCTTC. This gives the protein CASSRRLAARRIPYNEQFF.

The chain combines TRBV6-1 with TRBJ1-5, with D possibly matching TRBD1 (6 bases). V shed 4 bases and J shed 7 bases, with 14 bases lying between them. The CDR3 has 14 residues. The germline gives CDR1 MNHNS, CDR2 SASEGT. The CDR3 is CASSAWGALQPQHF. The CDR3 nucleotides read TGTGCCAGCAGTGCCTGGGGGGCGTTACAGCCCCAGCATTTT.